Ten or more counts support the clone carrying this T cell receptor beta chain. Its antigen remains unidentified. This sample was included in a study of identical twins. Points from the study as a whole: Twins showed weaker excess sharing in their beta out-of-frame sequences. The analysis was cross-sectional rather than longitudinal within donors. There were fewer insertions in abundant cord blood beta clonotypes, but memory repertoires showed no such pattern.

From the 5' RACE reads, TCRdb called clonotypes with MiXCR, one entry per CDR3 protein. This sample has 150,000 or so distinct CDR3 sequences, with under 4.5% found just once. Germline assignment: CDR1 SNHLY and CDR2 FYNNEI. The CDR3 extends over 13 amino acids. V was pared by 6 bases and J by 4 bases, with 10 bases between. The source of this sequence is a man between 18 and 35 years old in good health. The chain has TRBV2 and TRBJ2-4, with no clear D. Sample: memory T cells sorted from blood. Written as DNA, the CDR3 is TGTGCCAGCAGGCCATTACAAAAAAACATTCAGTACTTC. Encoded protein: CASRPLQKNIQYF. Variable domain in full (rest from reference TRBV2 and TRBJ2-4): EPEVTQTPSHQVTQMGQEVILRCVPISNHLYFYWYRQILGQKVEFLVSFYNNEISEKSEIFDDQFSVERPDGSNFTLKIRSTKLEDSAMYFCASRPLQKNIQYFGAGTRLSVL.